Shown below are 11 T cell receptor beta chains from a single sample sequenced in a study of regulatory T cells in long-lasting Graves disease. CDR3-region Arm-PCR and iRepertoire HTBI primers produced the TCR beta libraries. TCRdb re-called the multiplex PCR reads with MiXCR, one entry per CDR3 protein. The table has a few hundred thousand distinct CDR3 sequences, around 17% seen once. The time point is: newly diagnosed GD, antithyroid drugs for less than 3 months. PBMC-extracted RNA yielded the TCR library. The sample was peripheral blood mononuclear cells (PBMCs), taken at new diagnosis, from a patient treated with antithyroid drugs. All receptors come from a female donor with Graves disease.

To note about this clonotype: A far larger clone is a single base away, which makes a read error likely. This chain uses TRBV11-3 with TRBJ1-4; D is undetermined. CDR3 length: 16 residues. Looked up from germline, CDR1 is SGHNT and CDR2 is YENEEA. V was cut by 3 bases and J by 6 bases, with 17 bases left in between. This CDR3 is CASSFCRWRSDEKLFF. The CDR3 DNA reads TGTGCCAGCAGCTTCTGTAGGTGGAGGTCGGATGAAAAACTGTTTTTT.

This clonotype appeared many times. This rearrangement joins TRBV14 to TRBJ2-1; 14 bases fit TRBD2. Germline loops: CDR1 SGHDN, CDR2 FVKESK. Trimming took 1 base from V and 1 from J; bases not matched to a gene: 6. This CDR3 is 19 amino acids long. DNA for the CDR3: TGTGCCAGCAGCCAAGGACTAGCGGGAGGGCCGGGATCCTACAATGAGCAGTTCTTC. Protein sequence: CASSQGLAGGPGSYNEQFF.

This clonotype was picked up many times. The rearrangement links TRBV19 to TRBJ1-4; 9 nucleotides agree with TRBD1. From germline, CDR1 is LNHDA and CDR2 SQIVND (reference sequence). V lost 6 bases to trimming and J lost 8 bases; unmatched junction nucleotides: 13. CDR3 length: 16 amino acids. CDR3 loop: CASRRTGAGAKEKLFF. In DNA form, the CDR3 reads TGTGCCAGTAGACGGACAGGGGCCGGCGCAAAGGAAAAACTGTTTTTT.

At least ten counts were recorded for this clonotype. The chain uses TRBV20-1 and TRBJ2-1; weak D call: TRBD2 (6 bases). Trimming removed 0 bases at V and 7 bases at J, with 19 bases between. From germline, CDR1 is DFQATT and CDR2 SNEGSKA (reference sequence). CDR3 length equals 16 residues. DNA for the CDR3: TGCAGTGCTAGAGATTCGGGAGACGCCCTCTTTAATGAGCAGTTCTTC. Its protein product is CSARDSGDALFNEQFF.

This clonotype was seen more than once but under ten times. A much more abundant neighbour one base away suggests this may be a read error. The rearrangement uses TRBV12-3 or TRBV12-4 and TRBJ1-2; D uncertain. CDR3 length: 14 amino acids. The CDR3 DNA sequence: TGTGTCAGCAGCCTCACCTCAGGCGGTTATGGCTACACCTTC. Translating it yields CVSSLTSGGYGYTF.

CDR3 region: CASSQVLGNTEAFF. For the CDR3, the DNA is TGCGCCAGCAGCCAAGTCCTAGGGAACACTGAAGCTTTCTTT. The rearrangement uses TRBV4-1 and TRBJ1-1; D gene unclear. Germline-derived CDR1 and CDR2 are MGHRA and YSYEKL. The CDR3 has 14 amino acids. V lost 1 base to trimming and J lost 1 base, with 7 bases between them.

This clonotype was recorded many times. The CDR3 loop is CSASGPPYGYTF. The CDR3 nucleotides read TGCAGTGCTTCAGGTCCCCCCTATGGCTACACCTTC. V usage is TRBV20-1 and J usage is TRBJ1-2; D is unresolved. CDR1 is DFQATT, CDR2 SNEGSKA, per germline (reference sequence). Trimming took off 5 bases at V and 4 bases at J, with 11 bases between the two ends. The CDR3 has 12 amino acids.

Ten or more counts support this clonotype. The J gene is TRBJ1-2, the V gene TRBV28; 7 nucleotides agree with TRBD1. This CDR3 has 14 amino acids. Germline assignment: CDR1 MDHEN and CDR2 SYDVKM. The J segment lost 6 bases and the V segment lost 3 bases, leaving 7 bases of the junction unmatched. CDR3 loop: CASSFGDRIHGYTF. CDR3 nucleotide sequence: TGTGCCAGCAGTTTCGGGGACAGAATCCATGGCTACACCTTC.

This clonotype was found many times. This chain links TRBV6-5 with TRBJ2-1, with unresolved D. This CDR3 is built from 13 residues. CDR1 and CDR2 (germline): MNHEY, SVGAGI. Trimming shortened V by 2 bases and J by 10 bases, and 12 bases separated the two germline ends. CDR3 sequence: CASSYRLTWEQFF. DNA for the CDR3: TGTGCCAGCAGTTACAGGTTGACTTGGGAGCAGTTCTTC.

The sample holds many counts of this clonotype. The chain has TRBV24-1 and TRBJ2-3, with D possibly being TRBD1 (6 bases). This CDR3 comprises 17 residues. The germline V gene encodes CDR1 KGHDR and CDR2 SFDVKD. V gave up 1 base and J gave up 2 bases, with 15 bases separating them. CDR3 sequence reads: CATSDFSQQGSTDTQYF. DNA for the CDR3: TGTGCCACCAGTGATTTTTCGCAACAGGGATCCACAGATACGCAGTATTTT.

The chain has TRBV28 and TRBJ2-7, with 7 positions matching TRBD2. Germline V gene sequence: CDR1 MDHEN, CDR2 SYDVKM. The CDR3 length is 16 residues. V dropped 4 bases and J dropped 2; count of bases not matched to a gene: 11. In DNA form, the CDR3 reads TGTGCCAGCAGTTACCCACGAGCGGGAACTACCTACGAGCAGTACTTC. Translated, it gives CASSYPRAGTTYEQYF. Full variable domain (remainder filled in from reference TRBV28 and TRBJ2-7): DVKVTQSSRYLVKRTGEKVFLECVQDMDHENMFWYRQDPGLGLRLIYFSYDVKMKEKGDIPEGYSVSREKKERFSLILESASTNQTSMYLCASSYPRAGTTYEQYFGPGTRLTVT.